One sample yielded the 23 T cell receptor beta chains listed below, sequenced in a study of identical twins. TCRdb re-derived calls from the 5' RACE reads in MiXCR, one entry per CDR3 protein. The sample carries fewer than 250,000 distinct CDR3 sequences, roughly a tenth recorded once. The specimen sequenced was memory (CD45RO+) T cells sorted from blood. These receptors were obtained from a woman between 18 and 30 years old in good health.

This chain uses TRBV7-2 with TRBJ2-1; a possible D gene is TRBD2 (6 bases). This CDR3 has 13 residues. Germline-derived CDR1 and CDR2 are SGHTA and FQGNSA. V was shortened by 2 bases and J by 7 bases, with 9 bases between the two germline ends. The CDR3 region is CASSLTSRNEQFF. DNA for the CDR3: TGTGCCAGCAGCTTAACTAGCCGGAATGAGCAGTTCTTC.

The chain has TRBV20-1 and TRBJ1-1; 7 bases fit TRBD1. This CDR3 is 13 amino acids long. Germline V gene lookup returns CDR1 DFQATT and CDR2 SNEGSKA (reference sequence). The V and J ends lost 6 bases and 1 base, in that order; junction bases with no gene match: 5. The CDR3 sequence is CSATGTANTEAFF. As DNA, the CDR3 is TGCAGTGCCACGGGGACAGCGAACACTGAAGCTTTCTTT.

The chain recombines TRBV7-9 with TRBJ2-7; tentatively, D is TRBD1 or TRBD2 (5 bases each). The V gene lost 5 bases and the J gene lost 6 bases, with 11 bases spanning the gap. The CDR3 has 12 residues. CDR1 SEHNR and CDR2 FQNEAQ come from the germline V gene (reference sequence). CDR3 amino acids: CASSLGRGEQYF. The DNA for the CDR3 is TGTGCCAGCAGCCTGGGACGAGGCGAGCAGTACTTC.

This clonotype was observed a handful of times. The chain is built from TRBV12-3 or TRBV12-4 and TRBJ1-1; D perhaps matches TRBD1 (5 bases). The germline V and J ends were trimmed by 5 bases and 2 bases, with 12 bases remaining between them. The CDR3 is made up of 14 amino acids. The CDR3 region is CASSPGTGNTEAFF. The CDR3 DNA reads as TGTGCCAGCAGTCCCGGGACCGGCAACACTGAAGCTTTCTTT.

In DNA form, the CDR3 reads TGCAGTGCCCGGCTACTAGCGGACGGGGAGACCCAGTACTTC. Amino acid sequence: CSARLLADGETQYF. J is TRBJ2-5 and V is TRBV20-1; 8 nucleotides agree with TRBD2. CDR3 length: 14 amino acids. From germline, CDR1 is DFQATT and CDR2 SNEGSKA (reference sequence). V shed 6 bases and J 5 bases; nucleotides not matched to a gene: 11.

This clonotype was counted many times. The chain links TRBV7-2 to TRBJ2-4, with a tentative D call TRBD1 (5 bases). The CDR3 spans 15 residues. V lost 4 bases and J 0 bases, leaving 10 bases between the germline ends. Germline CDR1 SGHTA, CDR2 FQGNSA. The CDR3 loop reads CASSSPTVAKNIQYF. The CDR3 DNA reads as TGTGCCAGCAGCTCGCCGACAGTAGCCAAAAACATTCAGTACTTC.

This clonotype was seen repeatedly, ten times or more. The chain couples TRBV6-1 to TRBJ1-2; TRBD1 matches at 12 bases. Trimming at V came to 5 bases and at J to 6 bases, leaving 7 bases not matched to a gene. Looked up from germline, CDR1 is MNHNS and CDR2 is SASEGT. CDR3 size: 15 residues. CDR3 sequence: CASSPGQGAWDGYTF. Written as DNA, the CDR3 is TGTGCCAGCAGTCCGGGACAGGGGGCTTGGGATGGCTACACCTTC.

Ten or more counts support this clonotype. V usage is TRBV5-1 and J usage is TRBJ2-1; maybe TRBD1 (5 bases). V shed 1 base and J shed 8 bases, with 10 bases lying between them. There are 13 residues in the CDR3. Germline CDR1 and CDR2: SGHRS and YFSETQ. CDR3 in DNA: TGCGCCAGCAGCTTGCTCCAGGGCGATGAGCAGTTCTTC. Its protein is CASSLLQGDEQFF.

J is TRBJ1-2 and V is TRBV7-2; 8 nucleotides match TRBD1. CDR1 is SGHTA and CDR2 is FQGNSA in the germline V gene. Losses at the gene ends were 5 bases for V and 12 bases for J; bases not matched to a gene: 14. The CDR3 covers 14 residues. CDR3 nucleotide sequence: TGTGCCAGCAGCCCCAATCCTACAGGGGGGCTCGACACCTTC. This encodes CASSPNPTGGLDTF.

This chain uses TRBV6-5 with TRBJ2-7; D may be TRBD2 (5 bases). With 0 bases removed from V and 7 bases from J, the gap between germline ends came to 16 bases. This CDR3 spans 15 amino acids. Germline V gene sequence: CDR1 MNHEY, CDR2 SVGAGI. CDR3 in DNA: TGTGCCAGCAGTTACTCGATCCCGCTAGCTGGTGAGCAGTACTTC. Translation: CASSYSIPLAGEQYF.

The table lists this clonotype with a few counts. J is TRBJ2-3 and V is TRBV9; 7 positions match TRBD2. Germline V gene sequence: CDR1 SGDLS, CDR2 YYNGEE. The trim removed 0 bases at V and 3 bases at J, leaving 7 bases unmatched. The CDR3 runs 16 residues. In nucleotides, the CDR3 is TGTGCCAGCAGCGTAGGTGGCGGGAGTTTGACAGATACGCAGTATTTT. Translating gives CASSVGGGSLTDTQYF.

This clonotype was counted ten times or more. The gene calls are TRBV12-3 or TRBV12-4 and TRBJ2-5, with TRBD2 identical over 11 bases. The CDR3 covers 15 residues. V lost 5 bases to trimming and J lost 7 bases; unmatched junction nucleotides: 9. CDR3 protein: CASSEFHSGRGTQYF. CDR3 DNA sequence: TGTGCCAGCAGTGAATTTCATAGCGGGAGGGGGACCCAGTACTTC.

This clonotype was seen a few times. The rearrangement joins TRBV14 to TRBJ1-4, with 7 bases matching TRBD1. This CDR3 is built from 15 residues. The ends lost 2 bases at V and 7 bases at J; junction bases unmatched: 7. Germline CDR1 is SGHDN and CDR2 is FVKESK. The CDR3 protein is CASSQIGTVGEKLFF. The CDR3 DNA sequence: TGTGCCAGCAGCCAAATCGGGACAGTTGGTGAAAAACTGTTTTTT.

This clonotype has a count of ten or more. The V gene is TRBV5-1, the J gene TRBJ1-1; 9 nucleotides match TRBD1. J lost 5 bases, V lost 4 bases, and 9 bases had no gene match. The CDR3 runs to 15 residues. Germline V gives CDR1 SGHRS, CDR2 YFSETQ. DNA of the CDR3: TGCGCCAGCAGCCCACAGGACAGGGGAAAAACTGAAGCTTTCTTT. Protein: CASSPQDRGKTEAFF. Using reference TRBV5-1 and TRBJ1-1 for the parts outside the CDR3, the full variable domain is KAGVTQTPRYLIKTRGQQVTLSCSPISGHRSVSWYQQTPGQGLQFLFEYFSETQRNKGNFPGRFSGRQFSNSRSEMNVSTLELGDSALYLCASSPQDRGKTEAFFGQGTRLTVV.

The chain joins TRBV5-1 to TRBJ2-1; perhaps D is TRBD1 or TRBD2 (5 bases each). Germline V CDR1 and CDR2: SGHRS, YFSETQ. There are 15 residues in the CDR3. Trimming removed 4 bases from V and 4 bases from J, with 15 bases in between. The CDR3 sequence is CASSRGTATYNEQFF. The CDR3 nucleotides are TGCGCCAGCAGCCGTGGGACGGCGACGTACAATGAGCAGTTCTTC.

This clonotype was counted at least ten times. V is TRBV21-1 and J is TRBJ1-2; the table's D gene call, TRBD1, was not cross checked with the DNA. TRBV21-1 is a recognized pseudogene. The CDR3 is made up of 15 amino acids. The CDR3 region is CASSKRVRLPYGYTF. Written as DNA, the CDR3 is TGTGCCAGCAGCAAACGGGTCAGGCTCCCCTATGGCTACACCTTC.

This chain joins TRBV6-2 or TRBV6-3 and TRBJ2-1, with 7 bases lining up with TRBD2. The CDR3 consists of 16 residues. Trimming cost V 5 bases and J 6 bases; bases outside gene matches: 13. The germline V gene has CDR1 MNHEY and CDR2 SVGEGT. CDR3 protein: CASSNPSSGIPNEQFF. The CDR3 DNA is TGTGCCAGCAGTAATCCGTCAAGCGGGATACCCAATGAGCAGTTCTTC.

Ten or more counts support this clonotype. The rearrangement joins TRBV7-2 to TRBJ2-7; TRBD2 might be the D (6 bases). The germline V gene encodes CDR1 SGHTA and CDR2 FQGNSA. The CDR3 has 14 residues. V was trimmed by 5 bases and J by 4 bases, leaving 15 bases between them. Here the CDR3 DNA reads TGTGCCAGCAGCACCCGACCGGGAGAATACGAGCAGTACTTC. It specifies CASSTRPGEYEQYF.

This clonotype was counted many times. The chain recombines TRBV7-8 with TRBJ1-5, with 7 bases aligning to TRBD1. The V gene's germline CDR1 is SGHVS and CDR2 FQNEAQ. The CDR3 is 14 residues long. Trimming cost V 5 bases and J 3 bases; bases outside gene matches: 4. CDR3: CASSPGQANQPQHF. The CDR3 region has the DNA TGTGCCAGCAGCCCTGGACAGGCCAATCAGCCCCAGCATTTT.

This chain uses TRBV6-5 with TRBJ1-6; D gene ambiguous. V was trimmed by 2 bases and J by 5 bases, leaving 4 bases between them. The CDR3 has 13 residues. Germline assignment: CDR1 MNHEY and CDR2 SVGAGI. In DNA, the CDR3 is TGTGCCAGCAGTTACACACATAATTCACCCCTCCACTTT. Its protein product is CASSYTHNSPLHF.

This clonotype was counted ten times or more. The chain uses TRBV12-3 or TRBV12-4 and TRBJ2-2, with D tentatively TRBD2 (5 bases). The CDR3 loop spans 15 amino acids. V lost 3 bases to trimming and J lost 1 base, with 9 bases between them. This chain's CDR3 is CASSLWTRNTGELFF. The CDR3 coding sequence is TGTGCCAGCAGTTTGTGGACTCGGAACACCGGGGAGCTGTTTTTT.

In this sample, this clonotype turned up a few times. J is TRBJ2-1 and V is TRBV12-5; D may be TRBD2 (5 bases). From germline, CDR1 is LGHNT and CDR2 FRNRAP. V was trimmed by 0 bases and J by 5 bases, leaving 20 bases between them. There are 18 residues in the CDR3. CDR3 loop: CASGLVSGRSGVNNEQFF. CDR3 in DNA: TGTGCTAGTGGTTTGGTTTCGGGTCGGAGCGGAGTTAACAATGAGCAGTTCTTC.

This clonotype appeared many times. V is TRBV7-2 and J is TRBJ1-2; TRBD1 matches at 7 bases. V shed 2 bases, J shed 8 bases, and the junction held 14 bases outside the gene matches. The CDR3 length is 16 residues. Germline V gives CDR1 SGHTA, CDR2 FQGNSA. CDR3 sequence: CASSLSPDRVIYGYTF. The CDR3 DNA reads as TGTGCCAGCAGCTTATCCCCCGACAGGGTGATCTACGGCTACACCTTC. The full variable domain, its missing parts supplied by reference TRBV7-2 and TRBJ1-2, is GAGVSQSPSNKVTEKGKDVELRCDPISGHTALYWYRQSLGQGLEFLIYFQGNSAPDKSGLPSDRFSAERTGGSVSTLTIQRTQQEDSAVYLCASSLSPDRVIYGYTFGSGTRLTVV.